This is a list of T cell receptor beta chains from one sample in a study of tumor-infiltrating lymphocytes in primary liver carcinoma. TCRdb processed the multiplex PCR reads anew with MiXCR; each CDR3 protein has one entry. The sample has just over 300,000 distinct CDR3 sequences; approximately 58% are singletons. Material for sequencing was peripheral blood. These TCRs come from a woman between 25 and 40 years old with primary liver carcinoma and hepatitis B virus infection. Both conserved end residues are part of each CDR3. The D gene is left open where the match is weak. Rows give clone size only sometimes, using once, few, many, or a class for an expanded clone.

CDR3 | DNA | J | V | size | D
CASSLVILAGGYEQYF | TGTGCCAGCAGCTTGGTTATTCTAGCGGGAGGTTACGAGCAGTACTTC | TRBJ2-7 | TRBV5-6 | few | TRBD2
CASSELQGLYEQYF | TGTGCCAGCAGTGAATTACAGGGACTGTACGAGCAGTACTTC | TRBJ2-7 | TRBV6-6 | many | .
CASSGPLHSGANVLTF | TGTGCCAGCTCAGGGCCCCTGCACTCTGGGGCCAACGTCCTGACTTTC | TRBJ2-6 | TRBV6-5 | few | .
CSVEGEGSGRTGELFF | TGCAGCGTTGAAGGGGAGGGTAGCGGGAGGACCGGGGAGCTGTTTTTT | TRBJ2-2 | TRBV29-1 | many | TRBD2
CASSTNSQGEQYF | TGTGCCAGCAGCACCAATTCACAGGGGGAGCAGTACTTC | TRBJ2-7 | TRBV7-3 | . | TRBD1
CASSHDWGSYERYF | TGCGCCAGCAGCCATGATTGGGGATCCTACGAGCGGTACTTC | TRBJ2-7 | TRBV4-1 | . | .
CASSQDLASGSEKKLFF | TGTGCCAGCAGCCAAGACTTAGCATCGGGTTCGGAAAAAAAACTGTTTTTT | TRBJ1-4 | TRBV4-2 | . | .
CASSQTWDSSYEQYF | TGCGCCAGCAGCCAGACCTGGGACAGCTCCTACGAGCAGTACTTC | TRBJ2-7 | TRBV4-1 | many | TRBD1
CASSFLTVGFYEQYF | TGTGCCAGTAGCTTTCTAACCGTAGGTTTCTACGAGCAGTACTTC | TRBJ2-7 | TRBV7-8 | . | .
CAWSAGGDTDTQYF | TGTGCCTGGAGCGCAGGGGGGGACACAGATACGCAGTATTTT | TRBJ2-3 | TRBV30 | . | .
CASSNVTGPLHF | TGTGCCAGCAGCAACGTGACAGGGCCGCTCCACTTT | TRBJ1-6 | TRBV12-3/TRBV12-4 | many | TRBD1
CASQRGKGETQYF | TGTGCCAGCCAGCGCGGGAAGGGAGAGACCCAGTACTTC | TRBJ2-5 | TRBV12-3/TRBV12-4 | . | .
CASAWTGVSSYNEQFF | TGTGCCAGCGCTTGGACCGGGGTCAGCTCCTACAATGAGCAGTTCTTC | TRBJ2-1 | TRBV11-2 | once | .
CAISEAGLGTDTQYF | TGTGCCATCAGTGAGGCGGGGCTAGGCACAGATACGCAGTATTTT | TRBJ2-3 | TRBV10-3 | . | .
CASSREGADTQYF | TGCGCCAGCAGCCGAGAGGGGGCAGATACGCAGTATTTT | TRBJ2-3 | TRBV4-3 | . | .
CASRPLRPGKVGQYEQFF | TGTGCCAGCAGACCACTCAGACCCGGTAAGGTGGGACAATATGAGCAGTTCTTC | TRBJ2-1 | TRBV11-2 | many | .
CSGRTSGMDYEQYF | TGCAGTGGCCGGACTAGCGGTATGGACTACGAGCAGTACTTC | TRBJ2-7 | TRBV20-1 | . | TRBD2
CASSQRPPDGQPQHF | TGTGCCAGCAGCCAAAGGCCCCCTGATGGGCAGCCCCAGCATTTT | TRBJ1-5 | TRBV21-1 | . | .
CASSVESLNYGYTF | TGTGCCAGCAGCGTGGAAAGCCTTAACTATGGCTACACCTTC | TRBJ1-2 | TRBV5-6 | . | .
CATRRGTGGDSAEAFF | TGCGCCACCAGGCGGGGGACAGGGGGCGATTCTGCGGAAGCTTTCTTT | TRBJ1-1 | TRBV4-3 | . | TRBD1
CASSLDQEFKQFF | TGTGCCAGCAGCTTAGACCAAGAGTTTAAGCAGTTCTTC | TRBJ2-1 | TRBV11-2 | . | .
CASSLDGQSYNEQFF | TGTGCCAGCAGCTTAGATGGACAGTCCTACAATGAGCAGTTCTTC | TRBJ2-1 | TRBV7-9 | few | .
CASSGTSGVLSSYNEQFF | TGTGCCAGCAGTGGGACTAGCGGGGTGTTAAGCTCCTACAATGAGCAGTTCTTC | TRBJ2-1 | TRBV6-2/TRBV6-3 | once | TRBD2
CASSGTSRAGELFF | TGTGCCAGCAGTGGGACTAGCCGGGCCGGGGAGCTGTTTTTT | TRBJ2-2 | TRBV12-3/TRBV12-4 | few | TRBD2
CASRKKTEKLFF | TGTGCCAGTAGAAAGAAGACTGAAAAACTGTTTTTT | TRBJ1-4 | TRBV19 | . | .
CASSGGLGYTGELFF | TGTGCCAGCAGCGGGGGGTTAGGGTACACAGGGGAGCTGTTTTTT | TRBJ2-2 | TRBV12-3/TRBV12-4 | . | TRBD2
CASSLGTGSTGELFF | TGTGCCAGCAGCTTAGGGACAGGGAGCACCGGGGAGCTGTTTTTT | TRBJ2-2 | TRBV11-3 | many | TRBD1